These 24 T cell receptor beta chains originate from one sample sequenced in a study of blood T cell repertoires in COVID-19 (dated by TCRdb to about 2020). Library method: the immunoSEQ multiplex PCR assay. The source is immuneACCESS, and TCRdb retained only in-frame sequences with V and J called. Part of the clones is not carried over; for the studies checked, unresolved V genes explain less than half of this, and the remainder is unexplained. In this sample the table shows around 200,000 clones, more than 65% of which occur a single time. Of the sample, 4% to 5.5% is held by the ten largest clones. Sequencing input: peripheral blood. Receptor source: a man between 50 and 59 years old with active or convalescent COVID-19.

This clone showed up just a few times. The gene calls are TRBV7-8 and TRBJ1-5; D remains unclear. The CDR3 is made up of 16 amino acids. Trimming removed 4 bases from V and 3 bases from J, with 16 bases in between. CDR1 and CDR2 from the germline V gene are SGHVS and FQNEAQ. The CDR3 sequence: CASSYGAGSLNQPQHF. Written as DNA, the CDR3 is TGTGCCAGCAGCTACGGCGCGGGGAGCCTCAATCAGCCCCAGCATTTT.

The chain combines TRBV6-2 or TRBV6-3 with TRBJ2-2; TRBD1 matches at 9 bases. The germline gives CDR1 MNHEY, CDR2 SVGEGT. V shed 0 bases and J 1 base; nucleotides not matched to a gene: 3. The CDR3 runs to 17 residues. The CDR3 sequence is CASSYSRTGVNTGELFF. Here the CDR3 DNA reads TGTGCCAGCAGTTACTCCCGGACAGGGGTGAACACCGGGGAGCTGTTTTTT.

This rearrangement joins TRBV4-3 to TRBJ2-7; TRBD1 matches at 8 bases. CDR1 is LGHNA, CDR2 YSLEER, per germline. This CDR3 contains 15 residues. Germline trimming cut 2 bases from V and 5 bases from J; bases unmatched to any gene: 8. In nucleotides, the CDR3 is TGCGCCAGCAGCCAAATGGTTGCAGGGGGCAACGAGCAGTACTTC. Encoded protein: CASSQMVAGGNEQYF.

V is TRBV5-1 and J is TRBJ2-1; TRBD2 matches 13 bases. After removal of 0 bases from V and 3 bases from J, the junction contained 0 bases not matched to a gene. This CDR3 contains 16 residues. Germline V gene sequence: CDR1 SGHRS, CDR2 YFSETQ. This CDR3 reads CASSLGLAGGYNEQFF. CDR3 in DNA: TGCGCCAGCAGCTTGGGACTAGCGGGGGGCTACAATGAGCAGTTCTTC.

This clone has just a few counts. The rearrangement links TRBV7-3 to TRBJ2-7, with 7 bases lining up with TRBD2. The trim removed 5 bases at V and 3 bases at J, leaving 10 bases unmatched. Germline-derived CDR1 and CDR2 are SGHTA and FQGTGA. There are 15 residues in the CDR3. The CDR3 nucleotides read TGTGCCAGCAGCGAATCCGCTAGCGGAAACTACGAGCAGTACTTC. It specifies CASSESASGNYEQYF.

The DNA for the CDR3 is TGCAGCATAGACTCTGGAAACACCATATATTTT. Translating it yields CSIDSGNTIYF. The genes are TRBV29-1 and TRBJ1-3; D uncertain. CDR1 and CDR2 from the germline V gene are SQVTM and ANQGSEA. V lost 8 bases and J lost 0, with 5 bases in between. This CDR3 spans 11 amino acids.

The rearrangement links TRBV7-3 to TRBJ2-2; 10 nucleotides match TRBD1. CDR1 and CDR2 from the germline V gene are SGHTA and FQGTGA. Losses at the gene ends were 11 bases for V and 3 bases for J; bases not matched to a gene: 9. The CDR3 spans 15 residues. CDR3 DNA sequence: TGTGCCCACGAGCGGGGGACAGGGGACACCGGGGAGCTGTTTTTT. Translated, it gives CAHERGTGDTGELFF.

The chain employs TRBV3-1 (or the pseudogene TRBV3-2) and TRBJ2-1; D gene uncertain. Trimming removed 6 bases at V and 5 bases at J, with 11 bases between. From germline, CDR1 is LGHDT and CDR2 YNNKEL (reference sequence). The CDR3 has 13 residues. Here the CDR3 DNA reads TGTGCCAGCAGGAAGCCCTCGGACAATGAGCAGTTCTTC. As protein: CASRKPSDNEQFF.

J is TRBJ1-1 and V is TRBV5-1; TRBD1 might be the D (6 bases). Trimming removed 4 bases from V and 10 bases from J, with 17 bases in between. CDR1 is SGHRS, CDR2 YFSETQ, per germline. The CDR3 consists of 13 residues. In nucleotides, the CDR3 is TGCGCCAGCAGCACGCAAGGGGGGGCGGTAGCTTTCTTT. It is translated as CASSTQGGAVAFF.

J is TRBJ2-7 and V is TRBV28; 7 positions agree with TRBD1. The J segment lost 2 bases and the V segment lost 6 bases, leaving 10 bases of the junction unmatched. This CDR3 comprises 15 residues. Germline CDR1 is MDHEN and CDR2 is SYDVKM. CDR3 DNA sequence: TGTGCCAGCAGGAGACGACAGGGTTGGGCCTACGAGCAGTACTTC. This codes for CASRRRQGWAYEQYF.

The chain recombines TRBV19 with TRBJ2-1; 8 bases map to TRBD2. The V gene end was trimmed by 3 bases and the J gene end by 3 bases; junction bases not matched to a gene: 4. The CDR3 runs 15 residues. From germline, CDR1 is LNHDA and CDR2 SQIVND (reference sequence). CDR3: CASSMFAGGYNEQFF. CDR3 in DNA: TGTGCCAGTAGTATGTTTGCGGGGGGCTACAATGAGCAGTTCTTC.

The CDR3 DNA is TGTGCCAGCAGCTTAGGCGGTCTATCTAACTATGGCTACACCTTC. Amino acid sequence: CASSLGGLSNYGYTF. The chain uses TRBV7-2 and TRBJ1-2; no clear D gene. V was cut by 1 base and J by 0 bases, with 9 bases left in between. Germline V gives CDR1 SGHTA, CDR2 FQGNSA. The CDR3 totals 15 residues.

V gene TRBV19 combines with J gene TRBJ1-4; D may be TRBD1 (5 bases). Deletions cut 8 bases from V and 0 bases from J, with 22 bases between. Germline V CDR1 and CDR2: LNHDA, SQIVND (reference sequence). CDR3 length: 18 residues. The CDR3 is CASAIGGPRLATNEKLFF. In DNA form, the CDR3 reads TGTGCCAGTGCTATCGGGGGACCTCGACTTGCAACTAATGAAAAACTGTTTTTT.

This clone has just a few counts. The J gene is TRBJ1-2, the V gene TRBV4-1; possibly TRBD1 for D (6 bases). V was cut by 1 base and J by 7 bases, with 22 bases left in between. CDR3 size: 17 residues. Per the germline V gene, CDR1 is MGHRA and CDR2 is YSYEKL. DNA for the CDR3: TGCGCCAGCAGCCAAGGGGCCCAGGGGCCAACCAGTCTTGGCTACACCTTC. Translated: CASSQGAQGPTSLGYTF.

The CDR3 loop reads CASTDTAQGGEKLFF. Here the CDR3 DNA reads TGTGCCAGTACCGACACGGCACAGGGGGGTGAAAAACTGTTTTTT. The J gene is TRBJ1-4, the V gene TRBV19; 8 bases agree with TRBD1. CDR3 size: 15 residues. V trimming: 7 bases; J trimming: 7 bases; junction bases outside the gene matches: 11. Germline V lookup: CDR1 LNHDA, CDR2 SQIVND (reference sequence).

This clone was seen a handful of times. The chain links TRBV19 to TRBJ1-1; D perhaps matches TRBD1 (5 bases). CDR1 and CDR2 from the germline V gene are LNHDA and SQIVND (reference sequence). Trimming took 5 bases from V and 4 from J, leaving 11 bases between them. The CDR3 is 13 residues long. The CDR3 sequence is CASSSQGPTEAFF. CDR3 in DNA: TGTGCCAGTAGTTCCCAGGGTCCCACTGAAGCTTTCTTT.

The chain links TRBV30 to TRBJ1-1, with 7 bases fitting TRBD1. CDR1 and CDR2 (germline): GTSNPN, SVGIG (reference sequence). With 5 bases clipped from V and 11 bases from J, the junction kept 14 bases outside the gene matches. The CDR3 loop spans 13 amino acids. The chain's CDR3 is CAWGPGGGAWAFF. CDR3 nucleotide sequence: TGTGCCTGGGGCCCAGGAGGGGGCGCATGGGCTTTCTTT.

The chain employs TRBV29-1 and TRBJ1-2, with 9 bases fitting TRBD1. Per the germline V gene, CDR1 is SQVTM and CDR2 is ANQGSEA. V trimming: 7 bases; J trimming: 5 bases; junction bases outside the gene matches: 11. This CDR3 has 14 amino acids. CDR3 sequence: CSAVHLGTGYGYTF. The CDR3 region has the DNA TGCAGCGCTGTTCACCTAGGGACAGGGTATGGCTACACCTTC.

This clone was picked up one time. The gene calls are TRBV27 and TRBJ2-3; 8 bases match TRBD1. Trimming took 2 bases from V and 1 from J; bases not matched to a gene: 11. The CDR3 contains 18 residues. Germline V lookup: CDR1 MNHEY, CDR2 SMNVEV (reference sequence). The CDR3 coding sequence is TGTGCCAGCAGTTTACCCTCACTACTGGACAGGGGCACAGATACGCAGTATTTT. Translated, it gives CASSLPSLLDRGTDTQYF.

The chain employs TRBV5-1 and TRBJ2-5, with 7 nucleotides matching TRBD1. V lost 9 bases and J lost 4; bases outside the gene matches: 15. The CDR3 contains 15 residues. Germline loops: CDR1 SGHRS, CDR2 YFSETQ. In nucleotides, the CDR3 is TGCGCCATCAGTCTGACAGGGTCGTTGGGAGAGACCCAGTACTTC. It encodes CAISLTGSLGETQYF. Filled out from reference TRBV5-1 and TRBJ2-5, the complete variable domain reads KAGVTQTPRYLIKTRGQQVTLSCSPISGHRSVSWYQQTPGQGLQFLFEYFSETQRNKGNFPGRFSGRQFSNSRSEMNVSTLELGDSALYLCAISLTGSLGETQYFGPGTRLLVL.

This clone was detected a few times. The chain's CDR3 is CASSPWETQTSGSYNEQFF. The CDR3 DNA is TGCGCCAGCAGCCCTTGGGAAACCCAGACTAGCGGCTCCTACAATGAGCAGTTCTTC. This chain connects TRBV4-1 to TRBJ2-1; 9 nucleotides agree with TRBD2. Germline assignment: CDR1 MGHRA and CDR2 YSYEKL. With V trimmed by 4 bases and J by 0 bases, 13 bases remained unmatched. The CDR3 consists of 19 residues.

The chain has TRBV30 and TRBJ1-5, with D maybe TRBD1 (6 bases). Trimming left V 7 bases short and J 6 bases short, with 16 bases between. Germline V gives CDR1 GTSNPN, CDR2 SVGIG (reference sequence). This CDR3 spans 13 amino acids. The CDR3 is CASRQGLGQPQHF. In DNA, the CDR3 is TGTGCCTCTCGGCAGGGGCTCGGTCAGCCCCAGCATTTT.

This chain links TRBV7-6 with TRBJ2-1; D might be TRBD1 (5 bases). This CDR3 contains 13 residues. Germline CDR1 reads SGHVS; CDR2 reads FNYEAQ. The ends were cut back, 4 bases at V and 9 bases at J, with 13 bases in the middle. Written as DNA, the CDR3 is TGTGCCAGCAGCTCGAACTGGCAGGGTGAGCAGTTCTTC. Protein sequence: CASSSNWQGEQFF.

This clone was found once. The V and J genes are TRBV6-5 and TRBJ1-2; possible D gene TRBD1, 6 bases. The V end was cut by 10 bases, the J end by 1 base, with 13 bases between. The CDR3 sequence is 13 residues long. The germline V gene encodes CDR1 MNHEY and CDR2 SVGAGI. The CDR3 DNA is TGTGCCACCAGGACAGCGTTTAACTATGGCTACACCTTC. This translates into CATRTAFNYGYTF.